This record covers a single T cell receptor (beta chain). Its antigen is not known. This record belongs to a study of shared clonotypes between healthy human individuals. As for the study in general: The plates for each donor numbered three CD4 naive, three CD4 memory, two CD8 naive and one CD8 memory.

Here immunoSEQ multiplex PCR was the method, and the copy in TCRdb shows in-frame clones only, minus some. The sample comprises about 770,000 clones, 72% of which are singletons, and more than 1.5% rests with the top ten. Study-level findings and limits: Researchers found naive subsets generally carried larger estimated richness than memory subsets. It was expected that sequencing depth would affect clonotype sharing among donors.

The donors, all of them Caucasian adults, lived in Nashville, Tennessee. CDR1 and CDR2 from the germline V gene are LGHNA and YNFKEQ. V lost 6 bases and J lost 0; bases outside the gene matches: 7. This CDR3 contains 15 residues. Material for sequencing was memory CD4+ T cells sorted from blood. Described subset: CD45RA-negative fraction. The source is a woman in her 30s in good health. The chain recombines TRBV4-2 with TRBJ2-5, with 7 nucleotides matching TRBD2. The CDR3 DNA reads TGTGCCAGCAGTGCCTCGCGGGAGTACCAAGAGACCCAGTACTTC. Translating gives CASSASREYQETQYF.